These 16 T cell receptor beta chains share one sample of origin, sequenced in a study of cytomegalovirus exposure and HLA in healthy donors. The PCR ran on 60 Vbeta and 13 Jbeta primers. Profiling relied on immunoSEQ multiplex PCR, and the TCRdb table lists in-frame clones only, not all of them. Found here are about 140,000 clones, under 85% of them singletons; the top ten hold around 1%. Sequences were obtained from PBMCs. These receptors were collected from a man aged 18 to 35 in good health and CMV-seronegative.

This clone was counted a few times. The V and J genes are TRBV6-5 and TRBJ1-1; D perhaps matches TRBD1 (5 bases). CDR1 is MNHEY, CDR2 SVGAGI, per germline. V was clipped by 5 bases and J by 5 bases, with 18 bases between them. CDR3 length equals 15 residues. CDR3 sequence (DNA): TGTGCCAGCAGTCCTACAGGTCCCCTGGGGACTGAAGCTTTCTTT. This encodes CASSPTGPLGTEAFF.

V is TRBV7-2 and J is TRBJ1-2, with 8 bases that match TRBD1. CDR3 length: 15 residues. V lost 4 bases, J lost 8 bases, and 12 bases stayed unmatched. Germline V CDR1 and CDR2: SGHTA, FQGNSA. CDR3 in DNA: TGTGCCAGCAGCTACAGGGGGGGCCCAAAGAGGGGCTACACCTTC. This translates into CASSYRGGPKRGYTF.

The CDR3 loop reads CASSLNTETQYF. The CDR3 DNA reads as TGTGCCAGCAGCTTGAACACGGAGACCCAGTACTTC. The V gene is TRBV5-6, the J gene TRBJ2-5; unclear D gene. The CDR3 spans 12 residues. The V end was cut by 1 base, the J end by 5 bases, with 6 bases between. Germline V gene lookup returns CDR1 SGHDT and CDR2 YYEEEE. Variable domain in full (rest from reference TRBV5-6 and TRBJ2-5): DAGVTQSPTHLIKTRGQQVTLRCSPKSGHDTVSWYQQALGQGPQFIFQYYEEEERQRGNFPDRFSGHQFPNYSSELNVNALLLGDSALYLCASSLNTETQYFGPGTRLLVL.

The V gene is TRBV19, the J gene TRBJ1-5; D ambiguous. Germline-derived CDR1 and CDR2 are LNHDA and SQIVND (reference sequence). CDR3 length equals 17 residues. V lost 5 bases and J lost 0, with 17 bases in between. The CDR3 DNA sequence: TGTGCCAGTAGTGGACGTACCGGCGACTATAGCAATCAGCCCCAGCATTTT. Its translation: CASSGRTGDYSNQPQHF.

This clone has just one count. In DNA, the CDR3 is TGTGCCACCCTAGACCGATTAACAGATACGCAGTATTTT. Amino acid sequence: CATLDRLTDTQYF. The chain uses TRBV27 and TRBJ2-3, with D hard to call. Trimming removed 10 bases at V and 3 bases at J, with 14 bases between. The CDR3 length is 13 residues. Germline V CDR1 and CDR2: MNHEY, SMNVEV (reference sequence).

The chain combines TRBV12-5 with TRBJ2-7; 7 bases are a match to TRBD2. Germline CDR1 is LGHNT and CDR2 is FRNRAP. V was pared by 7 bases and J by 7 bases, with 4 bases of the junction left unmatched. The CDR3 extends over 11 amino acids. The CDR3, as DNA: TGTGCTAGTGCCTTGGGGGGGGAGCAGTACTTC. Protein product: CASALGGEQYF. Drawing the rest from reference TRBV12-5 and TRBJ2-7, the complete variable domain is DARVTQTPRHKVTEMGQEVTMRCQPILGHNTVFWYRQTMMQGLELLAYFRNRAPLDDSGMPKDRFSAEMPDATLATLKIQPSEPRDSAVYFCASALGGEQYFGPGTRLTVT.

The chain employs TRBV4-2 and TRBJ2-1, with 9 bases identical to TRBD2. V dropped 0 bases and J dropped 5; count of bases not matched to a gene: 5. The CDR3 is 16 residues long. Germline V CDR1 and CDR2: LGHNA, YNFKEQ. The CDR3 DNA sequence: TGTGCCAGCAGCCAAGAGCGGGGGGGTAACAACAATGAGCAGTTCTTC. This gives the protein CASSQERGGNNNEQFF.

This rearrangement joins TRBV7-9 to TRBJ1-5; weak D call: TRBD1 (5 bases). Germline V gene sequence: CDR1 SEHNR, CDR2 FQNEAQ (reference sequence). The CDR3 runs 17 residues. Trimming removed 0 bases at V and 7 bases at J, with 19 bases between. The CDR3 region is CASSLALEGTGKQPQHF. The CDR3 DNA reads as TGTGCCAGCAGCTTAGCGTTGGAGGGGACGGGGAAACAGCCCCAGCATTTT.

J is TRBJ2-7 and V is TRBV27; 8 bases are a match to TRBD1. Losses at the gene ends were 1 base for V and 5 bases for J; bases not matched to a gene: 7. The CDR3 has 15 amino acids. Germline V CDR1 and CDR2: MNHEY, SMNVEV (reference sequence). CDR3 sequence: CASSLWLQGAHEQYF. CDR3 bases: TGTGCCAGCAGTTTATGGTTGCAGGGGGCCCACGAGCAGTACTTC.

The V gene is TRBV29-1, the J gene TRBJ2-1; TRBD1 agrees at 9 bases. Germline lookup yields CDR1 SQVTM and CDR2 ANQGSEA. This CDR3 region has 15 residues. The ends lost 6 bases at V and 4 bases at J; junction bases unmatched: 10. CDR3 sequence reads: CSVVKSGQGYNEQFF. As DNA, the CDR3 is TGCAGCGTAGTTAAATCGGGACAGGGTTACAATGAGCAGTTCTTC.

This clone occurred once. The chain carries TRBV7-2 and TRBJ2-3; a weak D match, TRBD2 (6 bases). The V end lost 7 bases, the J end lost 0 bases, and 14 bases lay between the germline ends. The length of the CDR3 is 15 residues. Germline CDR1 is SGHTA and CDR2 is FQGNSA. As DNA, the CDR3 is TGTGCCAGCACCCGACTAGGATCCAGCACAGATACGCAGTATTTT. Translating gives CASTRLGSSTDTQYF.

The sample holds one count of this clone. The chain uses TRBV6-1 and TRBJ1-1; weak D call: TRBD1 (5 bases). Germline values: CDR1 MNHNS, CDR2 SASEGT. Deletions cut 5 bases from V and 8 bases from J, with 12 bases between. The CDR3 has 12 amino acids. DNA for the CDR3: TGTGCCAGCAGTACATCTAAGGGGGAAGCTTTCTTT. Its protein product is CASSTSKGEAFF.

This chain connects TRBV9 to TRBJ2-3; D may be TRBD2 (6 bases). Germline CDR1 is SGDLS and CDR2 is YYNGEE. The V and J ends lost 0 bases and 2 bases respectively, with 13 bases between them. The CDR3 runs to 16 residues. The CDR3 region has the DNA TGTGCCAGCAGCGTAGCTGTTAGCGGATACACAGATACGCAGTATTTT. This sequence encodes CASSVAVSGYTDTQYF.

DNA of the CDR3: TGTGCCAAACTCTCCGTGACAGGGAACAATTCACCCCTCCACTTT. As protein: CAKLSVTGNNSPLHF. The chain links TRBV19 to TRBJ1-6; TRBD1 agrees at 7 bases. Germline V gene data show CDR1 as LNHDA and CDR2 as SQIVND (reference sequence). The trim removed 10 bases at V and 7 bases at J, leaving 13 bases unmatched. The CDR3 runs 15 residues.

This clone was seen a handful of times. The V gene is TRBV5-1, the J gene TRBJ1-4; D uncertain. CDR1 and CDR2 from the germline V gene are SGHRS and YFSETQ. This CDR3 contains 15 residues. Trimming left V 4 bases short and J 0 bases short, with 10 bases between. The CDR3 sequence is CASSPGASTNEKLFF. In DNA form, the CDR3 reads TGCGCCAGCAGCCCGGGAGCATCAACTAATGAAAAACTGTTTTTT. The full variable domain, rest sourced from reference TRBV5-1 and TRBJ1-4, is KAGVTQTPRYLIKTRGQQVTLSCSPISGHRSVSWYQQTPGQGLQFLFEYFSETQRNKGNFPGRFSGRQFSNSRSEMNVSTLELGDSALYLCASSPGASTNEKLFFGSGTQLSVL.

V gene TRBV6-1 combines with J gene TRBJ1-1; D not certain. The CDR3 is 14 residues long. V lost 2 bases, J lost 6 bases, and 13 bases lay in between. Germline V gene data show CDR1 as MNHNS and CDR2 as SASEGT. The CDR3: CASSELWPGPEAFF. The CDR3 DNA is TGTGCCAGCAGTGAACTCTGGCCAGGCCCTGAAGCTTTCTTT.